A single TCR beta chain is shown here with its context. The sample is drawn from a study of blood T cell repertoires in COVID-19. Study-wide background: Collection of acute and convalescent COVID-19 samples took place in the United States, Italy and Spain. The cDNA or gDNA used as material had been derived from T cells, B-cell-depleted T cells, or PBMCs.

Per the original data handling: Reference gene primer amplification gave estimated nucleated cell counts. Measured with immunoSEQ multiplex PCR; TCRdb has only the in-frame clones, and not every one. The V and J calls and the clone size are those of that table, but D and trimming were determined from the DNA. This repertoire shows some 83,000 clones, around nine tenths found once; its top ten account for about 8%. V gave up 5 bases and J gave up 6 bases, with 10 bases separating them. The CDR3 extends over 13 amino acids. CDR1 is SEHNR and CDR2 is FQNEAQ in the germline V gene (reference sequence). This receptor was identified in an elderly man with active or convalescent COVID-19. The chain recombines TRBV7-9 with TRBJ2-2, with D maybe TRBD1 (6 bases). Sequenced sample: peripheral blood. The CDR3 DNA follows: TGTGCCAGCAGCGAACAGGGAGCCGGGGAGCTGTTTTTT. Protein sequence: CASSEQGAGELFF.